This T cell receptor (beta chain) was retrieved from a study of patients and donors after allogeneic stem cell transplantation. Via MiXCR, TCRdb re-called the RT-PCR reads, giving one row per CDR3 protein. Found here are some 880,000 distinct CDR3 sequences, under 20% of them singletons; the top ten hold 5.5% to 6.5%. The V end was cut by 4 bases, the J end by 5 bases, with 12 bases between. The CDR3 has 14 amino acids. The chain links TRBV12-3 or TRBV12-4 to TRBJ2-1; no clear D. The clonotype was recovered from a human donor who was either an allogeneic HSCT recipient or a stem cell or donor lymphocyte infusion donor (not recorded which). It is not recorded whose cells these are; they may come from a transplant donor. Sequencing was carried out using blood, either unsorted or a sorted T cell fraction (not recorded which). The chain's CDR3 is CASSSFRGDNEQFF. CDR3 nucleotide sequence: TGTGCCAGCAGTTCCTTTAGAGGTGACAATGAGCAGTTCTTC.